A selection of T cell receptor beta chains follows, all from one sample in a study of CD8+ T cells in alopecia areata. Profiling relied on immunoSEQ multiplex PCR, and the TCRdb table lists in-frame clones only, not all of them. The data contain some 200,000 clones, about 61% of them singletons. The sample taken for sequencing was CD8+ T cells sorted from blood. All receptors come from a human donor in good health. The CDR3 runs from the conserved cysteine through the conserved F or W. The D gene is left open where the match is weak. Part of the rows lack a size; the others show once, few, many or a class for expanded clones.

>TRBV29-1|NA|TRBJ2-6|NA
CSVGMRGGSGANVLTF
TGCAGCGTTGGGATGAGGGGGGGCTCTGGGGCCAACGTCCTGACTTTC
>TRBV7-9|NA|TRBJ1-2|NA
CASSFRGENYGYTF
TGTGCCAGCAGCTTTAGGGGGGAGAACTATGGCTACACCTTC
>TRBV13|NA|TRBJ1-1|NA
CASSGRGRLPIF
TGTGCCAGCAGCGGCCGGGGCCGACTACCCATCTTT
>TRBV4-1|NA|TRBJ2-1|TRBD1
CASSPLYPGGDEQFF
TGCGCCAGCAGCCCCTTATATCCAGGGGGCGATGAGCAGTTCTTC
>TRBV9|NA|TRBJ2-6|TRBD2
CASSDSSAGGSGANVLTF
TGTGCCAGCAGCGATTCCTCAGCGGGGGGTTCTGGGGCCAACGTCCTGACTTTC
>TRBV27|few|TRBJ2-7|TRBD1
CASSFGQGGEQYF
TGTGCCAGCAGTTTCGGACAGGGTGGCGAGCAGTACTTC
>TRBV30|NA|TRBJ2-3|TRBD2
CAWSEDGLAGSTDTQYF
TGTGCCTGGAGTGAAGACGGACTAGCGGGGAGCACAGATACGCAGTATTTT
>TRBV19|NA|TRBJ2-7|NA
CASSITGGYEQYF
TGTGCCAGTAGTATCACAGGCGGCTACGAGCAGTACTTC
>TRBV5-6|few|TRBJ2-5|NA
CASSLLAGTDQETQYF
TGTGCCAGCAGCTTGCTAGCAGGGACCGATCAAGAGACCCAGTACTTC
>TRBV4-1|NA|TRBJ1-2|TRBD1
CASSLKEGAGYGYTF
TGCGCCAGCAGCCTAAAGGAGGGGGCAGGGTATGGCTACACCTTC
>TRBV7-3|once|TRBJ2-5|TRBD2
CASSYGLAGQETQYF
TGTGCCAGCAGCTACGGACTAGCGGGCCAAGAGACCCAGTACTTC
>TRBV4-1|NA|TRBJ1-6|NA
CASSQEKGPPLHF
TGCGCCAGCAGCCAAGAAAAGGGACCCCCCCTCCACTTT
>TRBV29-1|NA|TRBJ2-2|TRBD2
CSVGRGGNTGELFF
TGCAGCGTTGGCCGGGGGGGTAACACCGGGGAGCTGTTTTTT
>TRBV19|NA|TRBJ1-2|NA
CAIRWERSNYGYTF
TGTGCCATAAGGTGGGAGAGATCTAACTATGGCTACACCTTC
>TRBV6-4|many|TRBJ2-1|TRBD2
CASSDGLAHNEQFF
TGTGCCAGCAGTGATGGACTAGCACACAATGAGCAGTTCTTC
>TRBV4-1|NA|TRBJ2-7|NA
CASSPTGTGTYEQYF
TGCGCCAGCAGCCCCACCGGGACGGGTACCTACGAGCAGTACTTC
>TRBV29-1|few|TRBJ2-7|NA
CSVIGRGEPSYEQYF
TGCAGCGTCATTGGTCGGGGAGAGCCATCCTACGAGCAGTACTTC
>TRBV29-1|few|TRBJ1-1|TRBD1
CSVDSGQGYTEAFF
TGCAGCGTTGATTCTGGACAGGGGTACACTGAAGCTTTCTTT
>TRBV29-1|NA|TRBJ2-3|TRBD2
CSVTSGGDTQYF
TGCAGCGTTACTAGCGGGGGGGATACGCAGTATTTT
>TRBV5-1|NA|TRBJ1-1|NA
CASRLTGMPEAFF
TGCGCCAGCCGACTCACAGGGATGCCTGAAGCTTTCTTT
>TRBV18|NA|TRBJ2-1|TRBD1
CASTRDSSSYNEQFF
TGTGCCAGCACCCGGGACAGTAGCTCCTACAATGAGCAGTTCTTC
>TRBV11-2|NA|TRBJ1-2|NA
CASSLGGAGGPYGYTF
TGTGCCAGCAGCTTAGGGGGCGCCGGGGGGCCTTATGGCTACACCTTC
>TRBV6-5|NA|TRBJ1-5|NA
CASSPWQGFNQPQHF
TGTGCCAGCAGTCCTTGGCAGGGATTCAATCAGCCCCAGCATTTT
>TRBV10-3|NA|TRBJ2-1|NA
CAINQVGDNEQFF
TGTGCCATCAACCAGGTGGGGGACAATGAGCAGTTCTTC
>TRBV7-2|NA|TRBJ2-3|NA
CASSLGGMKADTQYF
TGTGCCAGCAGCTTAGGCGGGATGAAGGCAGATACGCAGTATTTT
>TRBV29-1|few|TRBJ1-2|TRBD1
CSVEDRGAGYTF
TGCAGCGTTGAAGACAGGGGGGCTGGCTACACCTTC
>TRBV7-9|NA|TRBJ2-2|NA
CASSFPAGELFF
TGTGCCAGCAGCTTTCCCGCAGGGGAGCTGTTTTTT
>TRBV6-5|NA|TRBJ2-5|NA
CASGPRGETQYF
TGTGCCAGCGGCCCAAGAGGGGAGACCCAGTACTTC
>TRBV19|few|TRBJ2-7|NA
CASSMGTREQYF
TGTGCCAGTAGTATGGGGACGAGAGAGCAGTACTTC
>TRBV29-1|NA|TRBJ1-2|TRBD1
CSSTPPGQGSYGYTF
TGCAGCAGTACCCCACCGGGACAGGGGTCCTACGGCTACACCTTC
>TRBV13|NA|TRBJ2-5|TRBD2
CASSRTSQETQYF
TGTGCCAGCAGCCGGACTAGCCAAGAGACCCAGTACTTC
>TRBV29-1|NA|TRBJ1-2|NA
CSVEGSTDYGYTF
TGCAGCGTTGAGGGTTCCACGGACTATGGCTACACCTTC
>TRBV5-1|once|TRBJ2-5|NA
CASSFTNEETQYF
TGCGCCAGCAGCTTCACCAATGAAGAGACCCAGTACTTC
>TRBV4-1|NA|TRBJ1-5|TRBD1
CASSRLTGSNQPQHF
TGCGCCAGCAGCCGGTTGACAGGGTCCAATCAGCCCCAGCATTTT
>TRBV9|once|TRBJ2-1|TRBD2
CASNPSGALGNEQFF
TGTGCCAGCAACCCTAGCGGGGCCCTAGGGAATGAGCAGTTCTTC
>TRBV5-1|NA|TRBJ2-4|NA
CASPGAKNIQYF
TGCGCCAGCCCCGGGGCCAAAAACATTCAGTACTTC
>TRBV2|NA|TRBJ2-7|TRBD1
CASSDGQGNNEQYF
TGTGCCAGCAGTGACGGACAGGGGAATAACGAGCAGTACTTC
>TRBV29-1|NA|TRBJ2-7|NA
CSVETADYEQYF
TGCAGCGTTGAAACAGCGGACTACGAGCAGTACTTC
>TRBV7-9|NA|TRBJ1-2|NA
CASSADSNYGYTF
TGTGCCAGCAGCGCCGATAGTAACTATGGCTACACCTTC
>TRBV29-1|NA|TRBJ1-1|NA
CSVSGVAGVLEDTEAFF
TGCAGCGTGTCCGGGGTGGCTGGGGTTCTTGAGGACACTGAAGCTTTCTTT
>TRBV29-1|many|TRBJ1-2|NA
CSVSTSGADGYTF
TGCAGCGTATCCACCTCGGGCGCCGATGGCTACACCTTC
>TRBV4-1|once|TRBJ2-1|NA
CASSQGARGNEQFF
TGCGCCAGCAGCCAAGGGGCCAGGGGCAATGAGCAGTTCTTC
>TRBV30|NA|TRBJ1-1|NA
CAWRPYREGNTEAFF
TGTGCCTGGAGGCCCTACAGGGAAGGGAACACTGAAGCTTTCTTT
>TRBV7-9|NA|TRBJ1-2|NA
CASSPDYGYTF
TGTGCCAGCAGCCCAGACTATGGCTACACCTTC
>TRBV27|NA|TRBJ2-1|NA
CASSLASWGEQFF
TGTGCCAGCAGTTTGGCCTCCTGGGGTGAGCAGTTCTTC
>TRBV6-1|NA|TRBJ2-6|NA
CASSARWGSGANVLTF
TGTGCCAGCAGTGCTCGATGGGGGTCTGGGGCCAACGTCCTGACTTTC
>TRBV5-4|NA|TRBJ2-7|NA
CASSLGVGSYEQYF
TGTGCCAGCAGCTTGGGAGTGGGTTCCTACGAGCAGTACTTC
>TRBV13|once|TRBJ1-5|NA
CASSFEGADQPQHF
TGTGCCAGCAGCTTCGAAGGGGCGGATCAGCCCCAGCATTTT
>TRBV27|few|TRBJ2-2|NA
CATRGPTVNTGELFF
TGTGCCACCCGGGGGCCGACAGTGAACACCGGGGAGCTGTTTTTT
>TRBV7-9|few|TRBJ2-7|TRBD2
CASSPGGALEQYF
TGTGCCAGCAGCCCGGGGGGGGCCCTCGAGCAGTACTTC
>TRBV6-5|NA|TRBJ2-2|TRBD2
CASSLGLAEAGELFF
TGTGCCAGCAGCCTGGGACTAGCAGAGGCCGGGGAGCTGTTTTTT
>TRBV6-5|NA|TRBJ1-1|NA
CASSSEQPGIEAFF
TGTGCCAGCAGTTCAGAACAACCAGGGATTGAAGCTTTCTTT
>TRBV7-9|NA|TRBJ2-3|NA
CATLTDTQYF
TGTGCCACCTTAACAGATACGCAGTATTTT
>TRBV15|NA|TRBJ2-7|TRBD2
CATSREPAGSDEQYF
TGTGCCACCAGCAGAGAACCAGCGGGGTCCGACGAGCAGTACTTC
>TRBV4-1|few|TRBJ2-7|NA
CASSLNQGTNYEQYF
TGCGCCAGCAGCCTTAACCAGGGGACGAACTACGAGCAGTACTTC